The source of this T cell receptor beta chain is a study of blood T cell repertoires in COVID-19. Study details: COVID-19 samples collected from the United States, Italy and Spain covered acute and convalescent phases. Sample material is recorded as cDNA or gDNA derived from T cells, B-cell-depleted T cells, or PBMCs.

In the authors' workflow: Reference gene primer amplification gave estimated nucleated cell counts. Only in-frame clones appear in the TCRdb table, and some are missing; sequencing was by immunoSEQ multiplex PCR. The V and J calls and the clone size are those of that table, but D and trimming were determined from the DNA. The data show 200,000 to 250,000 clones, about 85% seen once. This CDR3 is 15 amino acids long. V was pared by 0 bases and J by 2 bases, with 12 bases between. Germline V lookup: CDR1 SGHRS, CDR2 YFSETQ. Sample: peripheral blood. This TCR came from a man in his forties or fifties who had recovered from COVID-19. The chain employs TRBV5-1 and TRBJ2-7; the D gene is possibly TRBD2 (5 bases). The CDR3 sequence: CASSLAVSVTYEQYF. For the CDR3, the DNA is TGCGCCAGCAGCTTGGCTGTTAGCGTCACCTACGAGCAGTACTTC. Together with reference TRBV5-1 and TRBJ2-7, the CDR3 gives the full variable domain: KAGVTQTPRYLIKTRGQQVTLSCSPISGHRSVSWYQQTPGQGLQFLFEYFSETQRNKGNFPGRFSGRQFSNSRSEMNVSTLELGDSALYLCASSLAVSVTYEQYFGPGTRLTVT.